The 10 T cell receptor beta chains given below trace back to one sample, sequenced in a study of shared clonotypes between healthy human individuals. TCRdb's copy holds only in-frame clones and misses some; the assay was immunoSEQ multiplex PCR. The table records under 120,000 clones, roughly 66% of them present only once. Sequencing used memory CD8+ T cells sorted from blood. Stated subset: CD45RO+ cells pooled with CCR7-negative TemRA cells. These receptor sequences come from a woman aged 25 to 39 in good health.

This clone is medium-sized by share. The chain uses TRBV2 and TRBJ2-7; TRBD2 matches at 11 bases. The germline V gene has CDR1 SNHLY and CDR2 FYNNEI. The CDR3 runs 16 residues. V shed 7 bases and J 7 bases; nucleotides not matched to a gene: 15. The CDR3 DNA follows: TGTGCCAGCACTCAATTTAGCGGGAGGGCCCGGTGGGAGCAGTACTTC. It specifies CASTQFSGRARWEQYF.

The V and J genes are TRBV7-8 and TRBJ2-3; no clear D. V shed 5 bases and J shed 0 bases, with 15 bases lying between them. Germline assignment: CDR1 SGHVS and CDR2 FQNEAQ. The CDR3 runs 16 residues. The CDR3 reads CASSTIHGLSTDTQYF. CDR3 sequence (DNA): TGTGCCAGCAGCACGATACACGGCCTTAGCACAGATACGCAGTATTTT.

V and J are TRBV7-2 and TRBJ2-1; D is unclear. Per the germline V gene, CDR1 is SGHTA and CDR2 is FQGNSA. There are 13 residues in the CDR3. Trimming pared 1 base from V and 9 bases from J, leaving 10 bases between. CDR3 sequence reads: CASSLVLAAEQFF. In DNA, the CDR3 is TGTGCCAGCAGCTTAGTCTTAGCAGCTGAGCAGTTCTTC.

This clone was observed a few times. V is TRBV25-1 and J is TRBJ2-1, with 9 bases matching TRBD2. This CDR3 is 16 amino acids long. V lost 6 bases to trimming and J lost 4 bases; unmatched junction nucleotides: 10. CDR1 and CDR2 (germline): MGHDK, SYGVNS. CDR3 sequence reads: CASRPTGTSRYNEQFF. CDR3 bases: TGTGCCAGCAGACCTACCGGGACTAGCAGGTACAATGAGCAGTTCTTC.

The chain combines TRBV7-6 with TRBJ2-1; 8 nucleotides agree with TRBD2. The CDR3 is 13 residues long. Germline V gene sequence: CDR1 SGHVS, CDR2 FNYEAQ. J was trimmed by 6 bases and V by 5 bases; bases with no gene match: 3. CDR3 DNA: TGTGCCAGCAGCAGAGGGACTAGCAATGAGCAGTTCTTC. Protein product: CASSRGTSNEQFF.

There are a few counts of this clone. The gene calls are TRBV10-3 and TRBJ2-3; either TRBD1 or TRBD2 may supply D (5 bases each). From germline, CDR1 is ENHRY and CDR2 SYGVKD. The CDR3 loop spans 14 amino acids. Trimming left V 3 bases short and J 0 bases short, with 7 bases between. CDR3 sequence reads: CAISDGGSTDTQYF. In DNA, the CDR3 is TGTGCCATCAGTGATGGGGGTAGCACAGATACGCAGTATTTT.

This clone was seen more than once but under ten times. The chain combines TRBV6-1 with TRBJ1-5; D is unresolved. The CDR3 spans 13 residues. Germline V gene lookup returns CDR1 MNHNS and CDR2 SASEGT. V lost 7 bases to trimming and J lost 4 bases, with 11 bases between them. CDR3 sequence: CASNEEANQPQHF. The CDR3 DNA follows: TGTGCCAGCAACGAGGAAGCTAATCAGCCCCAGCATTTT.

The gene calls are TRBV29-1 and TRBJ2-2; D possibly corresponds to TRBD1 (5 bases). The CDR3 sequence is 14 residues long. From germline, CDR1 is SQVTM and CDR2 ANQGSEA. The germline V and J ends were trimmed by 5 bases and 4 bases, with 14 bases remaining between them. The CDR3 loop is CSVKGESTTGELFF. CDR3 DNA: TGCAGCGTTAAAGGGGAATCGACCACCGGGGAGCTGTTTTTT.

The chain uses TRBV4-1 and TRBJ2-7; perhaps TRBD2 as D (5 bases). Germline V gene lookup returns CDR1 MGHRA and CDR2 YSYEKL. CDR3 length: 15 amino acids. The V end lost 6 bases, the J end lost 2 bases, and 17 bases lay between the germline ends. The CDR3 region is CASSRESLPTYEQYF. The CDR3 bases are TGCGCCAGCAGTCGGGAATCACTCCCGACCTACGAGCAGTACTTC.

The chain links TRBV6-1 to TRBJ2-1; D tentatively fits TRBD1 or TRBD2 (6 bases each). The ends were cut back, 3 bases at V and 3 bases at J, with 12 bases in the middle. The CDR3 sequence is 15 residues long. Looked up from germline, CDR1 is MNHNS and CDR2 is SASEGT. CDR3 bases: TGTGCCAGCAGTGAGCTCCGGGGGCACTACAATGAGCAGTTCTTC. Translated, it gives CASSELRGHYNEQFF.